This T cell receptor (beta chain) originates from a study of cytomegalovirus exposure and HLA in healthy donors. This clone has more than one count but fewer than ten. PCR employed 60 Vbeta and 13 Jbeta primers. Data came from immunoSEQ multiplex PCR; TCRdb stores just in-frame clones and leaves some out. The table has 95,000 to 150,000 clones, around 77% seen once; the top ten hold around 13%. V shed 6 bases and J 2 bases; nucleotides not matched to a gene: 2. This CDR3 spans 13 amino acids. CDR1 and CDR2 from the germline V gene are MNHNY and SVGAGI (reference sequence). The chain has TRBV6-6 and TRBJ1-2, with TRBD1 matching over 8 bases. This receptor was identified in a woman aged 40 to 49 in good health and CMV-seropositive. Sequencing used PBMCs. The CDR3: CASRDRANYGYTF. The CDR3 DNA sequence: TGTGCCAGCAGGGACAGGGCAAACTATGGCTACACCTTC.